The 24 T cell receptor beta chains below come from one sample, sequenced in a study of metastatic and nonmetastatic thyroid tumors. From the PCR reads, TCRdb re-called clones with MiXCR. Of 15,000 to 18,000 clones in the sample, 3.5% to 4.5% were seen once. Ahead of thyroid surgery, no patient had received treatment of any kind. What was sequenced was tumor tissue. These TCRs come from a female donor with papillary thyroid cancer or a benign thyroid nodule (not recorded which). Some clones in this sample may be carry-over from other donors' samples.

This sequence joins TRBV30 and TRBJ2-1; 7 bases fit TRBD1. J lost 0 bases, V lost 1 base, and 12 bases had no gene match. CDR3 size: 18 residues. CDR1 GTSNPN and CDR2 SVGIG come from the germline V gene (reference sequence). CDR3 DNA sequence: TGTGCCTGGAGTGGGGGTCTAGGACAGGCTAGCTCCTACAATGAGCAGTTCTTC. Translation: CAWSGGLGQASSYNEQFF.

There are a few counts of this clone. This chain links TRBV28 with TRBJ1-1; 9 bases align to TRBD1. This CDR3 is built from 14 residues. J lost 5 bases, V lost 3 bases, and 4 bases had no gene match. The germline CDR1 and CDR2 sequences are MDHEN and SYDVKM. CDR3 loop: CASSLHRGLTEAFF. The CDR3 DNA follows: TGTGCCAGCAGTTTGCACAGGGGGCTAACTGAAGCTTTCTTT.

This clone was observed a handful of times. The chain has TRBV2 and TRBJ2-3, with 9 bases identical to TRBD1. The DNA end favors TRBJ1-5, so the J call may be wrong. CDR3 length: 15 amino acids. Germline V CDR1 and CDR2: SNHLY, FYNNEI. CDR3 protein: CASGFTGGGTDTQHF. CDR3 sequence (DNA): TGTGCCAGCGGCTTCACAGGGGGCGGCACAGATACGCAGCATTTT.

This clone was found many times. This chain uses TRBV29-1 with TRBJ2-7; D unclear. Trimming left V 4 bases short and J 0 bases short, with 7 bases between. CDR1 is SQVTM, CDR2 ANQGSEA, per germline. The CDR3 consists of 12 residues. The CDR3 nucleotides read TGCAGCGTTGTTGTACACTCCTACGAGCAGTACTTC. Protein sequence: CSVVVHSYEQYF.

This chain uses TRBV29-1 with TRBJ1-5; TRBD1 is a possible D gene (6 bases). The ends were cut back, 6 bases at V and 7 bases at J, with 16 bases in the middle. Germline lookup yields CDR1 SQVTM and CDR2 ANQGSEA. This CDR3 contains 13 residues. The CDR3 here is CSVVLGGDQPQHF. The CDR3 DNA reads TGCAGCGTGGTGCTTGGGGGCGACCAGCCCCAGCATTTT.

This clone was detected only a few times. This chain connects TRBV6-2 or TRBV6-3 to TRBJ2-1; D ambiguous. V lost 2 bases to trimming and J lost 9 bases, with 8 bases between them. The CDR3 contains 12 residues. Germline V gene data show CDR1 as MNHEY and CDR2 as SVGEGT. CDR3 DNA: TGTGCCAGCAGTTACCTACCCCGTGAGCAGTTCTTC. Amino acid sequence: CASSYLPREQFF.

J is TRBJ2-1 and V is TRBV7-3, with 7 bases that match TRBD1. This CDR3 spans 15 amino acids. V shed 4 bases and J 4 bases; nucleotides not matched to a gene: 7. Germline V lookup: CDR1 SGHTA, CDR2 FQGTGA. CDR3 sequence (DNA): TGTGCCAGCAGCTCCCGGCAGGGGGTGTACAATGAGCAGTTCTTC. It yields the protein CASSSRQGVYNEQFF.

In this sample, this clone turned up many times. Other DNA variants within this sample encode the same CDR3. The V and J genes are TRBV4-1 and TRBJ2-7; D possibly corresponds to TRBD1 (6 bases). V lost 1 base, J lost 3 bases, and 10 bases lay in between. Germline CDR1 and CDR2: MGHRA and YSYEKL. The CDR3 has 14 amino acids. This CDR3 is CASSQGRGGYEQYF. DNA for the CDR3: TGCGCCAGCAGCCAAGGACGAGGGGGCTACGAGCAGTACTTC.

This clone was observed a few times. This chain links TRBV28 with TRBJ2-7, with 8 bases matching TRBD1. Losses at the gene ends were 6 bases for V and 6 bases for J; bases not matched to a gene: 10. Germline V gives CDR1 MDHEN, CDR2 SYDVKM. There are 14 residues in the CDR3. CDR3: CASRWTGRPAEQYF. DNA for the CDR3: TGTGCCAGCAGGTGGACAGGGAGGCCGGCCGAGCAGTACTTC.

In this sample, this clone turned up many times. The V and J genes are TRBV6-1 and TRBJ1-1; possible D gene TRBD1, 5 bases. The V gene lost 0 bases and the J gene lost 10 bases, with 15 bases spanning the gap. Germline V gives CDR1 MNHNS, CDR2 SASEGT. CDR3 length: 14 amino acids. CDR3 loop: CASSEATPGRGAFF. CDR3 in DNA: TGTGCCAGCAGTGAAGCGACCCCCGGGAGGGGAGCTTTCTTT.

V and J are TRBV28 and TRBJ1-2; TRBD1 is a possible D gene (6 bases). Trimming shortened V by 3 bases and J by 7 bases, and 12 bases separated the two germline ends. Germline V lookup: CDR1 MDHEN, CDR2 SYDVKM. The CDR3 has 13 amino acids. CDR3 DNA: TGTGCCAGCAGTTTGGGGGGGACATCTGGCTACACCTTC. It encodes CASSLGGTSGYTF.

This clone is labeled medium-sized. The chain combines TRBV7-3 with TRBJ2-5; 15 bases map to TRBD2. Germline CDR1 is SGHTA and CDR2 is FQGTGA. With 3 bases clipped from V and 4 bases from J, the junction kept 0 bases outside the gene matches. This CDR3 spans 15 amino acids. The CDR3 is CASSLGLAGGETQYF. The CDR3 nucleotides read TGTGCCAGCAGCTTGGGACTAGCGGGAGGAGAGACCCAGTACTTC.

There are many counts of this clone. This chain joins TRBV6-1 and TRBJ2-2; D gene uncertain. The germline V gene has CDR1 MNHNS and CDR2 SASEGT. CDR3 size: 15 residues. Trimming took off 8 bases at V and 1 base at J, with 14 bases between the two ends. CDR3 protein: CASSLKARNTGELFF. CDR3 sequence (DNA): TGTGCCAGCTCCCTTAAAGCGCGGAACACCGGGGAGCTGTTTTTT.

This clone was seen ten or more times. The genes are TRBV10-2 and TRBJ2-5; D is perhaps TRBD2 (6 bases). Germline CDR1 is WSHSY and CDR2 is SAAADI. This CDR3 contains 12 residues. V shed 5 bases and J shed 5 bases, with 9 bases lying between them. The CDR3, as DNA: TGCGCCAGCAGTTTAGGGAGGGAGACCCAGTACTTC. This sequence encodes CASSLGRETQYF.

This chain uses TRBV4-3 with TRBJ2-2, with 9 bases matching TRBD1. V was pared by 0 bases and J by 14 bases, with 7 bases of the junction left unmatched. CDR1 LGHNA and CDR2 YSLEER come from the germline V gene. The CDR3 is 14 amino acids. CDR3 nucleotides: TGCGCCAGCAGCCAAGACCAAGGGACAGGGAGACTGTTTTTT. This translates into CASSQDQGTGRLFF.

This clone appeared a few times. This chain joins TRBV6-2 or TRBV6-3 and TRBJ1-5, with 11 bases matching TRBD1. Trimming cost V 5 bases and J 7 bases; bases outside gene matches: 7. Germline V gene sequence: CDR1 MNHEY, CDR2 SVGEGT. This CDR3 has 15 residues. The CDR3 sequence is CASSAGQGAKQPQHF. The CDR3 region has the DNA TGTGCCAGCAGTGCTGGACAGGGGGCGAAACAGCCCCAGCATTTT.

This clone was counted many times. The CDR3 is CASSGGEVVAGNTIYF. In nucleotides, the CDR3 is TGTGCCAGCAGCGGCGGGGAAGTAGTGGCAGGAAACACCATATATTTT. This chain links TRBV6-1 with TRBJ1-3; no definite D call. CDR1 MNHNS and CDR2 SASEGT come from the germline V gene. The V gene lost 6 bases and the J gene lost 4 bases, with 19 bases spanning the gap. This CDR3 is 16 amino acids long.

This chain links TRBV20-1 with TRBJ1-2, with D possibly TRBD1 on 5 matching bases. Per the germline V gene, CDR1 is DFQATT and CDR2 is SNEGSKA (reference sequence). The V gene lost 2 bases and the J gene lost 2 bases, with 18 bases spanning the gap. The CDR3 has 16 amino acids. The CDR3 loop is CSARQNSGGDNYGYTF. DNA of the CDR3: TGCAGTGCTAGACAAAACAGCGGAGGGGACAACTATGGCTACACCTTC.

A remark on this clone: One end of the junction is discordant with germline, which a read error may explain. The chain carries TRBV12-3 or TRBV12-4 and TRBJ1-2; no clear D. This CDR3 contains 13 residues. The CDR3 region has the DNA TGTGCCAGCAGTTTTGGCGGAGACTATGTCTACACCTTC. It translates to CASSFGGDYVYTF.

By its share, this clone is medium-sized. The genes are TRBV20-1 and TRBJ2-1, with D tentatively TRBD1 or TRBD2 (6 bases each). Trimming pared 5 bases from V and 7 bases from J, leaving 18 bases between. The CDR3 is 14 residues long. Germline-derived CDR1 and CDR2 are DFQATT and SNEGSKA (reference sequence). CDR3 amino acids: CSAVDQGRLNEQFF. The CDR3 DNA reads TGCAGTGCTGTCGACCAGGGGAGGTTGAATGAGCAGTTCTTC.

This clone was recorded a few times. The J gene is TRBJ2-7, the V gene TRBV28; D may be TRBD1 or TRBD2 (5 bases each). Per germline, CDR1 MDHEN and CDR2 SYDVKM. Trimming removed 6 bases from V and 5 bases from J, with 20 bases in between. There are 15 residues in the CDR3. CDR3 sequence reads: CASSLTGLGLDEQYF. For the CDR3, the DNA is TGTGCCAGCAGCCTCACAGGACTGGGTCTGGACGAGCAGTACTTC.

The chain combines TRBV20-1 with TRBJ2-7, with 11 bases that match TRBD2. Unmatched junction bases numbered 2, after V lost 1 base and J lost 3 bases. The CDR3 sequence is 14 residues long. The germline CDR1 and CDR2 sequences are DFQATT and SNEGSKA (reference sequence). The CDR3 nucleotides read TGCAGTGCTAGAGGACTAGCGGGATACTACGAGCAGTACTTC. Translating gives CSARGLAGYYEQYF.

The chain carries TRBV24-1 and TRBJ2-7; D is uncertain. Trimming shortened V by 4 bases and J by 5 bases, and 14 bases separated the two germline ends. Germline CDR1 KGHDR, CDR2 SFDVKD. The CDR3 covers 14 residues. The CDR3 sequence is CATSDNSIEDEQYF. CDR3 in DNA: TGTGCCACCAGTGACAACAGTATTGAGGACGAGCAGTACTTC.

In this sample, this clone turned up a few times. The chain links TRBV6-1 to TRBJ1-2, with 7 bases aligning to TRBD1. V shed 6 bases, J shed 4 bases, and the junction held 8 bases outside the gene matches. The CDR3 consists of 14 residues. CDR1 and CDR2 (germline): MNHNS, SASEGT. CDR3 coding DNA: TGTGCCAGCAGAGCACCGGGACAGCGCTATGGCTACACCTTC. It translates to CASRAPGQRYGYTF.